The source of this T cell receptor (beta chain) is a study of blood T cell repertoires in COVID-19. Original processing notes: Reference gene primer amplification yielded estimated nucleated cell counts. Produced via immunoSEQ multiplex PCR; TCRdb's table is partial and in-frame only. The V and J calls and the clone size are those of that table, but D and trimming were determined from the DNA. The sample has 250,000 to 300,000 clones; 80% to 90% are singletons. The sequencing sample was made of peripheral blood. This sequence was found in a woman between 65 and 79 years old with acute or convalescent COVID-19.

As DNA, the CDR3 is TGTGCCTGGGACAGGGACGGTCAGCCCCAGCATTTT. It translates to CAWDRDGQPQHF. The rearrangement links TRBV30 to TRBJ1-5; TRBD1 agrees at 7 bases. There are 12 residues in the CDR3. The junction had 4 bases not matched to a gene; V was cut back by 5 bases and J by 6 bases. Germline V gene data show CDR1 as GTSNPN and CDR2 as SVGIG (reference sequence).